This T cell receptor (beta chain) was identified in a study of HIV-infected patients and healthy controls. This clonotype was seen repeatedly, ten times or more. The antigen is undetermined. Study-wide findings and caveats: Compared with untreated HIV+ repertoires, healthy controls showed roughly threefold more distinct CDR3s and higher Shannon diversity. CDR3 sharing between individuals was lower in HIV-infected patients than in healthy controls.

All unsorted peripheral T cells were captured because whole blood was used without fractionation. The CDR3 length is 15 residues. V lost 5 bases to trimming and J lost 0 bases, with 12 bases between them. Germline V lookup: CDR1 SGHAT, CDR2 FQNNGV. Alpha and beta constant-region primers primed reverse transcription of approximately 500 ng RNA. Using multiplexing indices, alpha and beta chain libraries were generated apart by chain-specific third strand synthesis. The SP2 site served as the priming point for second strand synthesis. TCRdb redid the calling of the 5' RACE reads with MiXCR, one entry per CDR3 protein. The sample lists 12,000 or so distinct CDR3 sequences; around 5% were seen once.

Specimen: blood. V gene TRBV11-2 combines with J gene TRBJ2-3; a possible D gene is TRBD1 (6 bases). The TCR comes from an adult in good health. CDR3 sequence (DNA): TGTGCCAGCAGCCCTAAGGGGGTCAGCACAGATACGCAGTATTTT. Protein: CASSPKGVSTDTQYF.